This TCR beta chain was sequenced during a study of blood T cell repertoires in COVID-19. CDR1 is KGHSH, CDR2 LQKENI, per germline. The CDR3 totals 15 residues. V shed 3 bases, J shed 8 bases, and the junction held 10 bases outside the gene matches. Profiling relied on immunoSEQ multiplex PCR, and the TCRdb table lists in-frame clones only, not all of them. The profile shows 400,000 to 450,000 clones, roughly 90% of them singletons. The chain combines TRBV18 with TRBJ1-2; 9 bases match TRBD1. The sequencing input was peripheral blood. This clonotype was sampled from a woman in her 30s with active or convalescent COVID-19. For the CDR3, the DNA is TGTGCCAGCTCACCGCCGGGACAGGGTATCGGAGGCTACACCTTC. Amino acids: CASSPPGQGIGGYTF.